The 10 T cell receptor beta chains presented below share a single source sample, sequenced in a study of cytomegalovirus exposure and HLA in healthy donors. Using immunoSEQ multiplex PCR, the repertoire was profiled, and TCRdb retains in-frame clones only, with some absent. Of roughly 150,000 clones listed, 84% are singletons. Sequenced material: PBMCs. The receptor source for this set is a man aged 25-45 years in good health and CMV-seropositive.

The chain is built from TRBV7-2 and TRBJ2-1; D may be TRBD1 (5 bases). Deletions cut 4 bases from V and 1 base from J, with 11 bases between. Germline-derived CDR1 and CDR2 are SGHTA and FQGNSA. This CDR3 spans 15 amino acids. CDR3 nucleotides: TGTGCCAGCAGCTATCCCCCAGGGTCCTACAATGAGCAGTTCTTC. Its protein product is CASSYPPGSYNEQFF.

The CDR3 region has the DNA TGTGCCAGCAGCTCCGGGGGAAGAGAGACCCAGTACTTC. Translating gives CASSSGGRETQYF. This chain links TRBV7-9 with TRBJ2-5; tentative D call: TRBD2 (6 bases). The CDR3 consists of 13 residues. The V gene lost 4 bases and the J gene lost 4 bases, with 10 bases spanning the gap. Germline-derived CDR1 and CDR2 are SEHNR and FQNEAQ (reference sequence). The variable domain in full, completed from reference TRBV7-9 and TRBJ2-5, reads DTGVSQNPRHKITKRGQNVTFRCDPISEHNRLYWYRQTLGQGPEFLTYFQNEAQLEKSRLLSDRFSAERPKGSFSTLEIQRTEQGDSAMYLCASSSGGRETQYFGPGTRLLVL.

The V call is TRBV4-1, the J call TRBJ1-1, with D uncertain. The germline V and J ends were trimmed by 4 bases and 7 bases, with 16 bases remaining between them. The CDR3 is 14 amino acids. Germline V gene sequence: CDR1 MGHRA, CDR2 YSYEKL. The CDR3 nucleotides read TGCGCCAGCAGCCGAGCTCCTGAACAGAATGAAGCTTTCTTT. Translated: CASSRAPEQNEAFF.

The J gene is TRBJ2-1, the V gene TRBV9; D is unresolved. Germline CDR1 SGDLS, CDR2 YYNGEE. The CDR3 contains 12 residues. Trimming cost V 1 base and J 8 bases, with 7 bases left between them. The CDR3: CASSVSRDEQFF. Written as DNA, the CDR3 is TGTGCCAGCAGCGTATCTCGGGATGAGCAGTTCTTC.

The chain employs TRBV2 and TRBJ1-1, with D unclear. V was cut by 2 bases and J by 6 bases, with 16 bases left in between. The CDR3 contains 15 residues. Germline assignment: CDR1 SNHLY and CDR2 FYNNEI. CDR3 region: CASSEREVMRAEAFF. CDR3 DNA sequence: TGTGCCAGCAGTGAAAGGGAGGTCATGCGCGCTGAAGCTTTCTTT.

A remark on this clone: Different DNA sequences within this sample yield the same CDR3. V gene TRBV9 combines with J gene TRBJ1-3; D not certain. Germline V CDR1 and CDR2: SGDLS, YYNGEE. The CDR3 covers 14 residues. V was pared by 0 bases and J by 4 bases, with 8 bases between. The CDR3 spells CASSVGPGGNTIYF. CDR3 sequence (DNA): TGTGCCAGCAGCGTAGGTCCAGGAGGAAACACCATATATTTT.

The chain is built from TRBV9 and TRBJ2-3, with TRBD2 identical over 13 bases. CDR1 and CDR2 (germline): SGDLS, YYNGEE. The CDR3 length is 17 residues. The trim removed 4 bases at V and 2 bases at J, leaving 7 bases unmatched. The CDR3 coding sequence is TGTGCCAGCAGCACGTCGACTAGCGGGGGGATCACAGATACGCAGTATTTT. Translating gives CASSTSTSGGITDTQYF.

This clone was seen only a few times. The chain has TRBV18 and TRBJ1-2; 8 bases line up with TRBD1. Losses at the gene ends were 3 bases for V and 7 bases for J; bases not matched to a gene: 1. The germline V gene encodes CDR1 KGHSH and CDR2 LQKENI. CDR3 length equals 12 residues. CDR3 sequence (DNA): TGTGCCAGCTCACCGGACAGGGCTGGCTACACCTTC. It codes for CASSPDRAGYTF. The entire variable domain, with the rest obtained from reference TRBV18 and TRBJ1-2, is as follows: NAGVMQNPRHLVRRRGQEARLRCSPMKGHSHVYWYRQLPEEGLKFMVYLQKENIIDESGMPKERFSAEFPKEGPSILRIQQVVRGDSAAYFCASSPDRAGYTFGSGTRLTVV.

A remark on this clone: Additional DNA sequences in this sample encode the identical CDR3. The chain employs TRBV5-1 and TRBJ2-3, with a tentative D call TRBD2 (5 bases). The CDR3 totals 14 residues. The V end lost 3 bases, the J end lost 1 base, and 9 bases lay between the germline ends. Per the germline V gene, CDR1 is SGHRS and CDR2 is YFSETQ. DNA for the CDR3: TGCGCCAGCAGCTCCCTTAGCGGCACAGATACGCAGTATTTT. Amino acids: CASSSLSGTDTQYF.

The chain uses TRBV10-3 and TRBJ2-1; TRBD2 matches at 13 bases. Trimming cost V 10 bases and J 5 bases; bases outside gene matches: 11. The V gene's germline CDR1 is ENHRY and CDR2 SYGVKD. CDR3 size: 16 residues. CDR3 DNA sequence: TGTGCCACCGGACTAGCGGGAGAATCAGTAGACAATGAGCAGTTCTTC. It is translated as CATGLAGESVDNEQFF.